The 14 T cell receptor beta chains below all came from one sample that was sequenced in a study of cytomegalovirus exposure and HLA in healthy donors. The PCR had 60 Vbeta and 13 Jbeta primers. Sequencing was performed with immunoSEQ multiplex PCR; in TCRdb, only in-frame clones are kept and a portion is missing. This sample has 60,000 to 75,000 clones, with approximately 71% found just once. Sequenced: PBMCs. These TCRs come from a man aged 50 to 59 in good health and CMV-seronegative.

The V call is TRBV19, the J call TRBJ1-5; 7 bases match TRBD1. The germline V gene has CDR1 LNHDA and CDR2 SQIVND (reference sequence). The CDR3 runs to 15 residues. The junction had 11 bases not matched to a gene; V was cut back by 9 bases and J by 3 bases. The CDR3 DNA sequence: TGTGCCAGCCAGGAGACCGGGACAGTCAATCAGCCCCAGCATTTT. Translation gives CASQETGTVNQPQHF.

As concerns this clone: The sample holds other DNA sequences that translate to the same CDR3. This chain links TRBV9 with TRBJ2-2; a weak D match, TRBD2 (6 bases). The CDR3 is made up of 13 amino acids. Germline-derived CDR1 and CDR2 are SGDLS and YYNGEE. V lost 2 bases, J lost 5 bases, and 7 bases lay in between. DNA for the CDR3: TGTGCCAGCAGCGTCGGAGGGACCGGGGAGCTGTTTTTT. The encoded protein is CASSVGGTGELFF. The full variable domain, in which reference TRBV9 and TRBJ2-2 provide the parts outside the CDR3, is DSGVTQTPKHLITATGQRVTLRCSPRSGDLSVYWYQQSLDQGLQFLIQYYNGEERAKGNILERFSAQQFPDLHSELNLSSLELGDSALYFCASSVGGTGELFFGEGSRLTVL.

The CDR3 here is CSAGLAGGQSTQYF. The CDR3 DNA reads as TGCAGCGCTGGACTAGCGGGGGGACAATCTACGCAGTATTTT. The J gene is TRBJ2-3, the V gene TRBV29-1; 14 bases align to TRBD2. Germline V gene sequence: CDR1 SQVTM, CDR2 ANQGSEA. The CDR3 has 14 residues. The V and J ends lost 7 bases and 8 bases, in that order; junction bases with no gene match: 8.

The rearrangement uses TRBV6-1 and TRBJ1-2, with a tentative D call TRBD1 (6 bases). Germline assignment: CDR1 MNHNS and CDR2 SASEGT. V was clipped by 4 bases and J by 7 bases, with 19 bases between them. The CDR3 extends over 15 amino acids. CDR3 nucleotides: TGTGCCAGCAGTGGGGGGGGCAGCCAACCCGCTGGCTACACCTTC. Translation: CASSGGGSQPAGYTF.

CDR3 sequence reads: CASSLGAGTGTSPLHF. As DNA, the CDR3 is TGTGCCAGCAGCTTAGGCGCAGGGACAGGGACCTCACCCCTCCACTTT. The chain has TRBV7-6 and TRBJ1-6; 9 bases line up with TRBD1. CDR1 SGHVS and CDR2 FNYEAQ come from the germline V gene. Unmatched junction bases numbered 8, after V lost 1 base and J lost 10 bases. This CDR3 spans 16 amino acids.

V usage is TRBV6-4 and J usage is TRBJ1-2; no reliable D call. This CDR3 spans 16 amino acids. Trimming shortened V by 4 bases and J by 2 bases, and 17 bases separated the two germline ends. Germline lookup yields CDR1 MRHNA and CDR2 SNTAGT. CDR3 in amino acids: CASSGGPGRVNYGYTF. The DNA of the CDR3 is TGTGCCAGCAGTGGAGGTCCGGGGAGAGTGAACTATGGCTACACCTTC.

The DNA of the CDR3 is TGCGCCAGCAGCTCAGCCCCAGGCGGGACTAGGGCCGGGGAGCTGTTTTTT. This gives the protein CASSSAPGGTRAGELFF. The V and J genes are TRBV4-1 and TRBJ2-2, with 8 bases matching TRBD2. The ends lost 5 bases at V and 6 bases at J; junction bases unmatched: 14. CDR1 and CDR2 from the germline V gene are MGHRA and YSYEKL. This CDR3 contains 17 residues.

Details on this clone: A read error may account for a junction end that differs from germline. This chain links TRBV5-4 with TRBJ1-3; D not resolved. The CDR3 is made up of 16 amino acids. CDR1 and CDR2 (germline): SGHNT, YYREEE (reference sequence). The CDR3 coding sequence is TGTGCCAGCGGCTTGGAAGGGAGTGCCTCTGGAAACACCATATATTTT. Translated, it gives CASGLEGSASGNTIYF.

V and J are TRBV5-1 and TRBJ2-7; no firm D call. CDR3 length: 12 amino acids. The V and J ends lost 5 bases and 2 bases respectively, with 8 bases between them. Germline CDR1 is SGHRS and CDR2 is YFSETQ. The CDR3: CASRNGPYEQYF. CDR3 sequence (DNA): TGCGCCAGCAGAAATGGCCCCTACGAGCAGTACTTC.

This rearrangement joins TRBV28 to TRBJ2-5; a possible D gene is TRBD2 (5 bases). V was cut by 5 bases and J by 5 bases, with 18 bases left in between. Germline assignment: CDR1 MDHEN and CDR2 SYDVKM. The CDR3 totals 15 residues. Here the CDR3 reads CASSLLQLGRETQYF. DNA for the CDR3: TGTGCCAGCAGTCTCCTGCAACTAGGAAGGGAGACCCAGTACTTC.

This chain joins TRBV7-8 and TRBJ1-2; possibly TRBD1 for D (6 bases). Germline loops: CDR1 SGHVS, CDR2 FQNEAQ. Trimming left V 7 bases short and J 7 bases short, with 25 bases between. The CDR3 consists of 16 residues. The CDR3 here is CASTVDSLRGGFGYTF. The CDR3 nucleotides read TGTGCCAGCACCGTGGACAGTCTCCGCGGAGGATTTGGCTACACCTTC.

The CDR3 DNA follows: TGTGCCAGCAAAAGGACTAGCGGGGACTCCTACGAGCAGTACTTC. Protein: CASKRTSGDSYEQYF. This chain connects TRBV6-5 to TRBJ2-5; 12 bases are a match to TRBD2. The J call may be faulty, since TRBJ2-7 better matches the DNA end. Germline V gene data show CDR1 as MNHEY and CDR2 as SVGAGI. The CDR3 is made up of 15 amino acids.

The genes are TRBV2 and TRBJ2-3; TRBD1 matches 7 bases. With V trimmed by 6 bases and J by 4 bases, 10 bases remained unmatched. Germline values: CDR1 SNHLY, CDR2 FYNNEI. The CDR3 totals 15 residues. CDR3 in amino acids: CASSGRDSLPDTQYF. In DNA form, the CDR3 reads TGTGCCAGCAGCGGTAGGGACAGTCTACCAGATACGCAGTATTTT.

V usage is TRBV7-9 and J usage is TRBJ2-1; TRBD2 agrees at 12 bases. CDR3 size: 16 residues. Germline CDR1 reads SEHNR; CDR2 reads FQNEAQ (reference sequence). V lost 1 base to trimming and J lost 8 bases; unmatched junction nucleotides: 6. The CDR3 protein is CASSLELAGGPDEQFF. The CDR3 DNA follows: TGTGCCAGCAGCTTAGAACTAGCGGGGGGCCCCGATGAGCAGTTCTTC.